This TCR beta chain was captured in a study of regulatory T cells in long-lasting Graves disease. iRepertoire HTBI primers and Arm-PCR of CDR3 regions built TCR beta libraries. MiXCR, applied by TCRdb to the multiplex PCR reads, yields one record per CDR3 protein. The profile covers around 460,000 distinct CDR3 sequences, with 20% to 25% appearing a single time and more than 6% taken by the ten largest. Trimming pared 2 bases from V and 7 bases from J, leaving 18 bases between. Germline CDR1 and CDR2: ENHRY and SYGVKD. The CDR3 runs to 15 residues. Time point in this sample: persistent/refractory GD, antithyroid drugs over 5 years with positive TRAb. The TCR library was made from RNA extracted from PBMCs. In this cohort, patients came from an endocrinology department located in Xi'an, China.

The chain recombines TRBV10-3 with TRBJ2-7; the D gene is possibly TRBD1 (6 bases). The source material was peripheral blood mononuclear cells (PBMCs), sampled when the disease was refractory, from a patient treated with antithyroid drugs. This sequence was found in a female donor with Graves disease. The CDR3 sequence: CAISETSDRFMEQYF. The CDR3, as DNA: TGTGCCATCAGTGAGACCTCAGACAGGTTCATGGAGCAGTACTTC.